This T cell receptor beta chain was observed in a study of cytomegalovirus exposure and HLA in healthy donors. Notes on the study in general: Segments of the TCR beta V type were, in most cases, productive about 87% or about 30% of the time in an earlier analysis.

CDR3 length equals 15 residues. CDR1 SQVTM and CDR2 ANQGSEA come from the germline V gene. V dropped 5 bases and J dropped 1; count of bases not matched to a gene: 9. A word on this clone: No antigen is known for it.

It was with 60 Vbeta and 13 Jbeta primers that the PCR ran. Generated by immunoSEQ multiplex PCR, the TCRdb table keeps only in-frame clones and is missing some. The listing contains some 40,000 clones. The receptor was isolated from a male donor in good health and CMV-seronegative. The gene calls are TRBV29-1 and TRBJ2-5; the match to TRBD1 covers 8 bases. The sequencing sample was made of PBMCs. CDR3: CSVKADRVVQETQYF. DNA for the CDR3: TGCAGCGTTAAAGCGGACAGGGTTGTCCAAGAGACCCAGTACTTC.